Reported below is one T cell receptor (beta chain). Its antigen remains unidentified. The entry originates in a study of cytomegalovirus exposure and HLA in healthy donors. All the people who gave samples were healthy bone marrow donors. Germline CDR1 and CDR2: MNHEY and SMNVEV (reference sequence). The V gene end was trimmed by 5 bases and the J gene end by 3 bases; junction bases not matched to a gene: 2. The CDR3 consists of 13 residues. Study-level points and caveats: The study designated 150 or so TCR beta chains cytomegalovirus-associated.

Primers: 60 Vbeta forward and 13 Jbeta reverse. Clones were read by immunoSEQ multiplex PCR, and TCRdb kept only the in-frame ones, dropping some. The sample has some 160,000 clones, 60% to 80% seen once. This sequence originates from a woman younger than 45 in good health and CMV-seronegative. Specimen: PBMCs. The chain couples TRBV27 to TRBJ1-2; 8 bases map to TRBD1. CDR3 loop: CASSPDRDYGYTF. The CDR3 DNA follows: TGTGCCAGCAGTCCGGACAGGGACTATGGCTACACCTTC.